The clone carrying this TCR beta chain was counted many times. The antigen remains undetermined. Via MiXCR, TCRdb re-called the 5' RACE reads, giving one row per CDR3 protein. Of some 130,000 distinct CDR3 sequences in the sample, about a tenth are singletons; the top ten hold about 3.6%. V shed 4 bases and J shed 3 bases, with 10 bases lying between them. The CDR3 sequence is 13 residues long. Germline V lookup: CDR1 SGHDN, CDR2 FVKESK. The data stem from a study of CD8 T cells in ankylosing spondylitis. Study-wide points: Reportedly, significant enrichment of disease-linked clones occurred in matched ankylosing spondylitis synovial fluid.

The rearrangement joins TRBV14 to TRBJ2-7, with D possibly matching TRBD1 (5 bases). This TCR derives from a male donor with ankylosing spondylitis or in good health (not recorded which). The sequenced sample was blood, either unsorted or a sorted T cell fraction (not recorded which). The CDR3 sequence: CASSLRQNYEQYF. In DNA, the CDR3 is TGTGCCAGCAGCCTTAGACAGAACTACGAGCAGTACTTC.